A single sample gave rise to the 5 T cell receptor beta chains below, sequenced in a study of T-cell memory formation after mild COVID-19. In TCRdb, the 5' RACE reads were re-called with MiXCR into one record per CDR3 protein. The sample includes about 170,000 distinct CDR3 sequences, 10% to 15% of them seen just once. Sequenced material: PBMCs or a T cell subset sorted from them (not recorded which). The receptors here all came from a man between 18 and 35 years old who had mild COVID-19 (a few samples of this study predate the infection). Cell type and time point are not known.

In this sample, this clonotype turned up a few times. The rearrangement uses TRBV12-3 or TRBV12-4 and TRBJ2-5; possibly TRBD2 for D (5 bases). The length of the CDR3 is 15 residues. Trimming pared 6 bases from V and 2 bases from J, leaving 16 bases between. For the CDR3, the DNA is TGTGCCAGCAGAAAGAGAACTAGTGGGCAAGAGACCCAGTACTTC. It encodes CASRKRTSGQETQYF.

V gene TRBV30 combines with J gene TRBJ2-7; D call uncertain. This CDR3 has 13 amino acids. The germline CDR1 and CDR2 sequences are GTSNPN and SVGIG (reference sequence). V gave up 3 bases and J gave up 2 bases, with 11 bases separating them. The CDR3 DNA is TGTGCCTGGAGAGGCCTTGGAACCTACGAGCAGTACTTC. Its protein product is CAWRGLGTYEQYF.

This clonotype occurred a few times. The chain joins TRBV7-3 to TRBJ1-1; D not resolved. Germline-derived CDR1 and CDR2 are SGHTA and FQGTGA. This CDR3 is 13 amino acids long. V lost 0 bases and J lost 5, with 7 bases in between. The CDR3 DNA reads TGTGCCAGCAGCTTAACCCAGGCGACTGAAGCTTTCTTT. Translating it yields CASSLTQATEAFF. Looking up the rest from reference TRBV7-3 and TRBJ1-1 gives the full variable domain: GAGVSQTPSNKVTEKGKYVELRCDPISGHTALYWYRQSLGQGPEFLIYFQGTGAADDSGLPNDRFFAVRPEGSVSTLKIQRTERGDSAVYLCASSLTQATEAFFGQGTRLTVV.

The chain links TRBV2 to TRBJ1-4; unclear D gene. Trimming left V 6 bases short and J 7 bases short, with 6 bases between. CDR3 length: 11 residues. The germline gives CDR1 SNHLY, CDR2 FYNNEI. This CDR3 reads CASRYSEKLFF. DNA of the CDR3: TGTGCCAGCAGATACAGTGAAAAACTGTTTTTT.

This CDR3 is CAWSRGFAGGYGYTF. The CDR3 DNA sequence: TGTGCCTGGAGTCGCGGGTTTGCAGGGGGGTATGGCTACACCTTC. The V gene is TRBV30, the J gene TRBJ1-2; the match to TRBD1 covers 7 bases. J lost 5 bases, V lost 2 bases, and 11 bases had no gene match. Per the germline V gene, CDR1 is GTSNPN and CDR2 is SVGIG (reference sequence). This CDR3 is 15 amino acids long.